Only one count was recorded for the clone carrying this T cell receptor (beta chain). Its cognate antigen is unknown. The data originate from a study of T-cell reconstitution after alpha-beta-depleted transplantation in children. Whole-study results and caveats: Some patients' high day-60 TCRbeta diversity was attributed to recipient cells surviving conditioning.

Per germline, CDR1 SGHVS and CDR2 FQNEAQ. This CDR3 is 14 amino acids long. The V end lost 3 bases, the J end lost 7 bases, and 12 bases lay between the germline ends. Preparation of the TCRbeta library involved a method that used unique molecular identifiers. TCRdb reprocessed the PCR reads via MiXCR and lists one record per CDR3 protein. This sample has a few hundred thousand distinct CDR3 sequences, with roughly 13% found just once. The chain uses TRBV7-8 and TRBJ2-2; possibly TRBD1 for D (5 bases). The sequence came from a male patient younger than 18 who had a stem cell transplant for acute myeloid leukemia, so the T cells may come from the graft donor. Sequences were derived from PBMCs, mostly from graft donor cells, sampled 360 days after TCRalphabeta/CD19-depleted stem cell transplant. CDR3 region: CASSLGLFRGELFF. The CDR3 nucleotides are TGTGCCAGCAGCTTGGGGCTCTTCCGCGGGGAGCTGTTTTTT.